The TCR beta chain described here comes from a study of early T cells in non-severe SARS-CoV-2 infection. Study in general: Sequencing of unsorted whole blood was done on bulk RNA, leaving chains unpaired.

Per the germline V gene, CDR1 is MDHEN and CDR2 is SYDVKM. The CDR3 has 17 residues. V was pared by 6 bases and J by 0 bases, with 21 bases between. TCRdb re-derived calls from the 5' RACE reads in MiXCR, one entry per CDR3 protein. The sample holds approximately 90,000 distinct CDR3 sequences, approximately 12% seen once. This rearrangement joins TRBV28 to TRBJ2-7, with D tentatively TRBD1 (6 bases). Material: whole blood, obtained at baseline. The sequence was obtained from an adult who was a healthcare worker with PCR-confirmed SARS-CoV-2 infection or an uninfected control (not recorded which). CDR3 bases: TGTGCCAGCAGGTCGGCAGGGACAAAAAGTCCCTCCTACGAGCAGTACTTC. Residues: CASRSAGTKSPSYEQYF.